The 23 T cell receptor beta chains below all came from one sample that was sequenced in a study of T cell repertoires in cytomegalovirus infection. TCRdb called the reads again in MiXCR, with one record for every CDR3 protein. The data contain under 95,000 distinct CDR3 sequences, over 3.5% of them singletons. The source material was PBMCs. The receptors shown here come from a human donor in good health (CMV status not recorded). Some clones in this sample may be carry-over from other donors' samples.

Ten or more counts support this clonotype. This chain joins TRBV12-3 or TRBV12-4 and TRBJ2-2; a weak D match, TRBD2 (5 bases). The V end was cut by 6 bases, the J end by 5 bases, with 10 bases between. This CDR3 is 13 amino acids long. The DNA for the CDR3 is TGTGCCAGCAGCCCGATAGCGACCGGGGAGCTGTTTTTT. Protein: CASSPIATGELFF.

This clonotype was observed many times. The J gene is TRBJ2-1, the V gene TRBV6-2 or TRBV6-3; 12 bases line up with TRBD2. The germline CDR1 and CDR2 sequences are MNHEY and SVGEGT. Losses at the gene ends were 2 bases for V and 4 bases for J; bases not matched to a gene: 6. The CDR3 covers 17 residues. The CDR3, as DNA: TGTGCCAGCAGTTACATGGCTGGACTAGCGGGGTACAATGAGCAGTTCTTC. This codes for CASSYMAGLAGYNEQFF.

This clonotype showed up many times. The chain uses TRBV28 and TRBJ2-2, with 8 nucleotides matching TRBD1. This CDR3 region has 16 residues. Germline CDR1 and CDR2: MDHEN and SYDVKM. The ends lost 3 bases at V and 1 base at J; junction bases unmatched: 4. CDR3 DNA sequence: TGTGCCAGCAGTTTCCCCGGGACAGGGAACACCGGGGAGCTGTTTTTT. This sequence encodes CASSFPGTGNTGELFF.

This clonotype has ten or more counts. The CDR3 DNA reads TGTGCCAGCAGCCAGGACAGGTTAGGTAGCTACACCTTC. As protein: CASSQDRLGSYTF. The V call is TRBV7-6, the J call TRBJ1-2; the match to TRBD1 covers 7 bases. Germline V gives CDR1 SGHVS, CDR2 FNYEAQ. V dropped 5 bases and J dropped 9; count of bases not matched to a gene: 9. The CDR3 is 13 amino acids.

This sequence joins TRBV29-1 and TRBJ2-6; maybe TRBD1 (6 bases). The germline V and J ends were trimmed by 4 bases and 0 bases, with 10 bases remaining between them. CDR3 length equals 15 residues. Germline assignment: CDR1 SQVTM and CDR2 ANQGSEA. The CDR3 nucleotides are TGCAGCGTTGCAGGGGAAAACTCTGGGGCCAACGTCCTGACTTTC. Protein sequence: CSVAGENSGANVLTF.

With respect to this clonotype: This may be a read error: a much more frequent sequence differs by one nucleotide. The chain carries TRBV7-2 and TRBJ2-5, with D possibly being TRBD1 (5 bases). Trimming pared 7 bases from V and 5 bases from J, leaving 20 bases between. Germline loops: CDR1 SGHTA, CDR2 FQGNSA. The CDR3 has 15 amino acids. CDR3 residues: CASIPWVQGSETQYF. CDR3 DNA: TGTGCCAGCATCCCATGGGTGCAGGGCTCGGAGACCCAGTACTTC.

The table lists this clonotype with many counts. J is TRBJ2-4 and V is TRBV7-2; tentatively, D is TRBD1 or TRBD2 (5 bases each). Germline V gives CDR1 SGHTA, CDR2 FQGNSA. The V end lost 1 base, the J end lost 4 bases, and 11 bases lay between the germline ends. The CDR3 has 15 amino acids. CDR3 in DNA: TGTGCCAGCAGCTTAGATGAGGGGCGTAAAAACATTCAGTACTTC. It specifies CASSLDEGRKNIQYF.

There are many counts of this clonotype. The junction does not match germline at one end; this may be a read error. The chain joins TRBV7-2 to TRBJ2-2; no clear D gene. In germline, CDR1 is SGHTA, CDR2 FQGNSA. The length of the CDR3 is 13 residues. CDR3 region: CASNLVPAGELFF. The CDR3 coding sequence is TGTGCCAGCAACTTAGTCCCAGCCGGGGAGCTGTTTTTT. Drawing the rest from reference TRBV7-2 and TRBJ2-2, the complete variable domain is GAGVSQSPSNKVTEKGKDVELRCDPISGHTALYWYRQSLGQGLEFLIYFQGNSAPDKSGLPSDRFSAERTGGSVSTLTIQRTQQEDSAVYLCASNLVPAGELFFGEGSRLTVL.

This clonotype has ten or more counts. The J gene is TRBJ1-1, the V gene TRBV7-8, with a weak D call TRBD1 (5 bases). V was cut by 5 bases and J by 3 bases, with 22 bases left in between. The CDR3 is 17 amino acids. From germline, CDR1 is SGHVS and CDR2 FQNEAQ. For the CDR3, the DNA is TGTGCCAGCAGCCCGTCGAACCGCGGGGGGTTGGACACTGAAGCTTTCTTT. Translated, it gives CASSPSNRGGLDTEAFF.

This clonotype appeared many times. This chain connects TRBV2 to TRBJ2-2; 7 nucleotides agree with TRBD1. Germline assignment: CDR1 SNHLY and CDR2 FYNNEI. The CDR3 contains 15 residues. The ends lost 7 bases at V and 2 bases at J; junction bases unmatched: 7. CDR3 sequence reads: CASKTGQTNTGELFF. The CDR3 nucleotides are TGTGCCAGCAAAACGGGACAGACTAACACCGGGGAGCTGTTTTTT.

This clonotype was seen ten or more times. The V and J genes are TRBV7-9 and TRBJ2-5; 10 nucleotides align to TRBD2. The CDR3 is 13 residues long. Germline CDR1 is SEHNR and CDR2 is FQNEAQ (reference sequence). The junction had 0 bases not matched to a gene; V was cut back by 4 bases and J by 4 bases. The CDR3: CASSSSGGETQYF. The CDR3 bases are TGTGCCAGCAGCTCTAGCGGGGGAGAGACCCAGTACTTC.

This clonotype has a count of ten or more. This chain uses TRBV7-2 with TRBJ2-5; D tentatively reads TRBD1 or TRBD2 (5 bases each). V lost 5 bases and J lost 1, with 14 bases in between. Germline CDR1 is SGHTA and CDR2 is FQGNSA. The CDR3 totals 15 residues. CDR3 region: CASSGQGDGQETQYF. The DNA for the CDR3 is TGTGCCAGCAGCGGACAAGGGGACGGCCAAGAGACCCAGTACTTC.

This clonotype was observed at least ten times. The rearrangement links TRBV7-9 to TRBJ1-2; no clear D. The V gene's germline CDR1 is SEHNR and CDR2 FQNEAQ (reference sequence). The CDR3 extends over 14 amino acids. Trimming cost V 0 bases and J 1 base, with 6 bases left between them. The CDR3 here is CASSLAEVNYGYTF. The DNA for the CDR3 is TGTGCCAGCAGCTTAGCGGAGGTTAACTATGGCTACACCTTC.

This clonotype was recorded at least ten times. The rearrangement uses TRBV20-1 and TRBJ2-2; tentative D call: TRBD2 (6 bases). The CDR3 extends over 15 amino acids. Germline CDR1 and CDR2: DFQATT and SNEGSKA (reference sequence). The ends were cut back, 1 base at V and 4 bases at J, with 13 bases in the middle. The CDR3 DNA reads TGCAGTGCTAGAGTAGCTCTAGCGCCCACCGGGGAGCTGTTTTTT. It specifies CSARVALAPTGELFF.

There are many counts of this clonotype. The V and J genes are TRBV12-3 or TRBV12-4 and TRBJ1-3; a weak D match, TRBD1 (6 bases). CDR3 length: 15 residues. V lost 6 bases to trimming and J lost 0 bases, with 12 bases between them. The chain's CDR3 is CASRRQAFSGNTIYF. Written as DNA, the CDR3 is TGTGCCAGCAGGCGACAGGCCTTCTCTGGAAACACCATATATTTT.

The rearrangement links TRBV7-2 to TRBJ1-5; D is ambiguous. From germline, CDR1 is SGHTA and CDR2 FQGNSA. CDR3 length: 15 amino acids. V lost 1 base and J lost 7, with 14 bases in between. Written as DNA, the CDR3 is TGTGCCAGCAGCTTAGTAGCTGGGTCGGAACAGCCCCAGCATTTT. Translating it yields CASSLVAGSEQPQHF.

This clonotype was counted at least ten times. The V and J genes are TRBV20-1 and TRBJ2-7, with TRBD1 matching over 7 bases. The germline CDR1 and CDR2 sequences are DFQATT and SNEGSKA (reference sequence). CDR3 length: 16 residues. V lost 3 bases, J lost 0 bases, and 11 bases stayed unmatched. The CDR3 DNA reads TGCAGTGCTAGTGGGCCCGGGACAGCTAACTCCTACGAGCAGTACTTC. As protein: CSASGPGTANSYEQYF.

This clonotype has a count of ten or more. This chain connects TRBV10-3 to TRBJ2-7, with 9 bases matching TRBD1. V trimming: 4 bases; J trimming: 3 bases; junction bases outside the gene matches: 7. The CDR3 covers 15 residues. Germline loops: CDR1 ENHRY, CDR2 SYGVKD. Written as DNA, the CDR3 is TGTGCCATCAGTGGATCGACAGGGGGAAGCTACGAGCAGTACTTC. It encodes CAISGSTGGSYEQYF.

This clonotype showed up many times. The rearrangement links TRBV7-8 to TRBJ2-5; D might be TRBD1 (6 bases). The CDR3 is 13 residues long. Trimming shortened V by 4 bases and J by 2 bases, and 8 bases separated the two germline ends. The germline V gene encodes CDR1 SGHVS and CDR2 FQNEAQ. The CDR3 sequence is CASSSGQQETQYF. CDR3 bases: TGTGCCAGCAGCTCGGGACAACAAGAGACCCAGTACTTC.

This clonotype was seen ten or more times. The J gene is TRBJ2-4, the V gene TRBV7-2, with D possibly matching TRBD1 (6 bases). CDR1 is SGHTA, CDR2 FQGNSA, per germline. The CDR3 runs to 14 residues. V shed 1 base and J shed 3 bases, with 7 bases lying between them. CDR3 loop: CASSLDRDKNIQYF. As DNA, the CDR3 is TGTGCCAGCAGCTTAGACAGGGACAAAAACATTCAGTACTTC.

This clonotype was detected many times. The CDR3 loop reads CASSLVASGGVDTQYF. DNA of the CDR3: TGTGCCAGCAGCTTAGTTGCTAGCGGGGGCGTCGATACGCAGTATTTT. The chain recombines TRBV7-2 with TRBJ2-3, with TRBD2 matching 10 bases. The germline V gene encodes CDR1 SGHTA and CDR2 FQGNSA. J was trimmed by 6 bases and V by 1 base; bases with no gene match: 7. The CDR3 has 16 amino acids. The full variable domain, rest sourced from reference TRBV7-2 and TRBJ2-3, is GAGVSQSPSNKVTEKGKDVELRCDPISGHTALYWYRQSLGQGLEFLIYFQGNSAPDKSGLPSDRFSAERTGGSVSTLTIQRTQQEDSAVYLCASSLVASGGVDTQYFGPGTRLTVL.

This clonotype was found many times. The chain's CDR3 is CASSTGFTGELFF. CDR3 DNA: TGTGCCAGCAGCACGGGCTTTACCGGGGAGCTGTTTTTT. The chain joins TRBV5-5 to TRBJ2-2; no definite D call. The CDR3 loop spans 13 amino acids. From germline, CDR1 is SGHKS and CDR2 YYEKEE (reference sequence). Trimming pared 4 bases from V and 5 bases from J, leaving 9 bases between.

This clonotype was counted at least ten times. The chain carries TRBV7-3 and TRBJ2-1, with TRBD2 identical over 7 bases. V shed 5 bases, J shed 6 bases, and the junction held 10 bases outside the gene matches. From germline, CDR1 is SGHTA and CDR2 FQGTGA. The CDR3 is 15 residues long. CDR3: CASSLRSGGLNEQFF. CDR3 sequence (DNA): TGTGCCAGCAGCCTTAGGTCGGGGGGACTCAATGAGCAGTTCTTC.